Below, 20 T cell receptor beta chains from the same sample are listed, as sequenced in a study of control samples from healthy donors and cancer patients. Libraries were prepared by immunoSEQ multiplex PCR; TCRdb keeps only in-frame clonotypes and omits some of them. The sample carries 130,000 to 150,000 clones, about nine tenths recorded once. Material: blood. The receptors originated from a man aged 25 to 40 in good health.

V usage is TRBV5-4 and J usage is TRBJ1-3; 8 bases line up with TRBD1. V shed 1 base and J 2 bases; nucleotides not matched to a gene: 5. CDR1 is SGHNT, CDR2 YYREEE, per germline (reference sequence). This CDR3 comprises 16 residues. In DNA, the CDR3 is TGTGCCAGCAGCTTGACAGGGGGTGCTACTGGAAACACCATATATTTT. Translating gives CASSLTGGATGNTIYF.

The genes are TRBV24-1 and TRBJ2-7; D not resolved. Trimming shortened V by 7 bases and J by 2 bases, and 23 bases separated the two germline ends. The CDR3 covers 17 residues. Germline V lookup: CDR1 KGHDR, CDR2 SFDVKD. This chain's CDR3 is CATSGSLRASRAYEQYF. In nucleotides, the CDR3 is TGTGCCACCAGCGGAAGTCTTAGGGCATCGCGCGCCTACGAGCAGTACTTC.

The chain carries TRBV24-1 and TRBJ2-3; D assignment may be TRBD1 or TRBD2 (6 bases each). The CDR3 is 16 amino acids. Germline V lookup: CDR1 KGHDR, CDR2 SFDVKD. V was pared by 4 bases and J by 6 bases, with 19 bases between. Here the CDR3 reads CATSDRRDTHADTQYF. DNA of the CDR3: TGTGCCACCAGTGACCGGCGGGACACCCACGCGGATACGCAGTATTTT.

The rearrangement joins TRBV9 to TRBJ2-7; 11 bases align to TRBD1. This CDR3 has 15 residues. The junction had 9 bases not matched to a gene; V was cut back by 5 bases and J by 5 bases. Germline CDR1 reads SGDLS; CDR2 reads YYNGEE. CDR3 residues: CASSVLPDRGHEQYF. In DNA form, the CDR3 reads TGTGCCAGCAGTGTACTCCCGGACAGGGGGCACGAGCAGTACTTC.

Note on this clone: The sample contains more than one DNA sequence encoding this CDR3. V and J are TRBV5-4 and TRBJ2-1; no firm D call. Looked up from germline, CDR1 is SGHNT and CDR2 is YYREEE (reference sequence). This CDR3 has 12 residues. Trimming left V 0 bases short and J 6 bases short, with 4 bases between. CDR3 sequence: CASSLGGNEQFF. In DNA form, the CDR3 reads TGTGCCAGCAGCTTGGGGGGCAATGAGCAGTTCTTC.

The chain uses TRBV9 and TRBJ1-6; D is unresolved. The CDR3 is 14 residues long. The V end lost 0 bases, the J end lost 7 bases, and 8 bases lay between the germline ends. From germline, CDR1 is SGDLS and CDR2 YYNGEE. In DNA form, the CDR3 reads TGTGCCAGCAGCGTAGCGGCAGACAATTCACCCCTCCACTTT. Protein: CASSVAADNSPLHF.

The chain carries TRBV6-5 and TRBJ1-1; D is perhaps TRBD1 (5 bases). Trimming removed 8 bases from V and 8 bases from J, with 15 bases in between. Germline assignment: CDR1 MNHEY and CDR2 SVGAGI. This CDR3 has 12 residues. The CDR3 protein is CASSFRGKEAFF. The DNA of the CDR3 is TGTGCCAGCTCTTTCCGGGGCAAGGAAGCTTTCTTT.

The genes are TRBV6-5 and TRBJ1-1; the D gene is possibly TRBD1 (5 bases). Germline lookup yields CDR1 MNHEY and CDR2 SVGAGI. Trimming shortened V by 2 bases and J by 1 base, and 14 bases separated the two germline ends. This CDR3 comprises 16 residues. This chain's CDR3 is CASSYVVQGRNTEAFF. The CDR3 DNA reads TGTGCCAGCAGTTACGTGGTTCAGGGAAGGAACACTGAAGCTTTCTTT.

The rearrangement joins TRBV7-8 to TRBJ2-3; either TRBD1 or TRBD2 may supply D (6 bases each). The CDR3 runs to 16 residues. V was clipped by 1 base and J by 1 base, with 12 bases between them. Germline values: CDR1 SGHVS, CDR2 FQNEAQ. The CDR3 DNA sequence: TGTGCCAGCAGCTTAGGTGGGGGGCCTCGCACAGATACGCAGTATTTT. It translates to CASSLGGGPRTDTQYF.

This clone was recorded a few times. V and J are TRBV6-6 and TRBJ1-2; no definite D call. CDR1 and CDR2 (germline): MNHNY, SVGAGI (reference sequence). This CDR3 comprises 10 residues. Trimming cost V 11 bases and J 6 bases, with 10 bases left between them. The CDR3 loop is CAVQGNGYTF. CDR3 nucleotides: TGTGCCGTGCAAGGGAATGGCTACACCTTC.

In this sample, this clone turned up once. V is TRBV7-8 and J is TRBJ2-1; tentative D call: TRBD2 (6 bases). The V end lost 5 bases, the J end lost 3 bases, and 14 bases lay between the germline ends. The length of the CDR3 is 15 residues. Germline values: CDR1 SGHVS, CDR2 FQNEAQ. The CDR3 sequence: CASSTRTTLYNEQFF. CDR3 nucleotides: TGTGCCAGCAGCACCCGGACTACCCTCTACAATGAGCAGTTCTTC.

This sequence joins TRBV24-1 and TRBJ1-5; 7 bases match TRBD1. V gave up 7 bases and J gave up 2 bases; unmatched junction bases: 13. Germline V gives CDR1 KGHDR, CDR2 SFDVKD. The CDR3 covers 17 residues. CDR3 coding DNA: TGTGCCACCAGGTTTTTCGACGACAGGGAGGGCAATCAGCCCCAGCATTTT. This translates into CATRFFDDREGNQPQHF.

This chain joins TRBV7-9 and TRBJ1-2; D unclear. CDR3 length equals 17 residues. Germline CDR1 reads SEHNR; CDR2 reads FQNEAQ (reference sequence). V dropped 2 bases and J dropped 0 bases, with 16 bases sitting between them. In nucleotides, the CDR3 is TGTGCCAGCAGCTTATGGCCGTCACCGTTCCCTAACTATGGCTACACCTTC. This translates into CASSLWPSPFPNYGYTF.

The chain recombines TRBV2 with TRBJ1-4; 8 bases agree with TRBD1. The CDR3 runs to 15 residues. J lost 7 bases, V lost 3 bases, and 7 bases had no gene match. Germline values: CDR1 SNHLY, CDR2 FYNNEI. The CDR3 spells CASSELVTGGEKLFF. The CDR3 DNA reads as TGTGCCAGCAGTGAGTTGGTCACAGGGGGTGAAAAACTGTTTTTT.

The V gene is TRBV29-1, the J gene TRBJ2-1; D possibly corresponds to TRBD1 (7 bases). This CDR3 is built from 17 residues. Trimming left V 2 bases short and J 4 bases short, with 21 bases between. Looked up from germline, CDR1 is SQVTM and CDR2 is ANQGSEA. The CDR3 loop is CSVERRDSDRGYNEQFF. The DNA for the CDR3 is TGCAGCGTTGAACGAAGGGACAGTGATCGGGGGTACAATGAGCAGTTCTTC.

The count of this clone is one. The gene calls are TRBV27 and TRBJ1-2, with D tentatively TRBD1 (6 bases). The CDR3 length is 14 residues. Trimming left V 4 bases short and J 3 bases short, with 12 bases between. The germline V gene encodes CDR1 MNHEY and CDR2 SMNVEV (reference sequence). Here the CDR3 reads CASSSYREYYGYTF. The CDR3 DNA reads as TGTGCCAGCAGTTCATACAGGGAGTACTATGGCTACACCTTC.

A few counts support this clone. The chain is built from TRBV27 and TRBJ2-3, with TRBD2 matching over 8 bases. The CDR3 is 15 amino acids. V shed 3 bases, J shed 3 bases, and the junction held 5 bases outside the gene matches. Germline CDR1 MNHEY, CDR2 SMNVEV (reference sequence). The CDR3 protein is CASSFRGLATDTQYF. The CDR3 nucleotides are TGTGCCAGCAGTTTCCGTGGACTAGCAACAGATACGCAGTATTTT.

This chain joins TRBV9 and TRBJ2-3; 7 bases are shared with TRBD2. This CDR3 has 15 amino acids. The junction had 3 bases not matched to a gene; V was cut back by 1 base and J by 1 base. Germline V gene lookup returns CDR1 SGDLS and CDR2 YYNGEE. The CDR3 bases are TGTGCCAGCAGCGTACGGGGGGTCGGCACAGATACGCAGTATTTT. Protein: CASSVRGVGTDTQYF.

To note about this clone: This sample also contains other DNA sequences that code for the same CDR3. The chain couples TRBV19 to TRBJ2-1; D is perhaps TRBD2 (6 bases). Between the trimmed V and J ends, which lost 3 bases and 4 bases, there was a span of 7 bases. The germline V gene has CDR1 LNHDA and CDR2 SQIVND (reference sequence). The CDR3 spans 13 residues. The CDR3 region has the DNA TGTGCCAGTAGTATCGGGGGTTACAATGAGCAGTTCTTC. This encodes CASSIGGYNEQFF.

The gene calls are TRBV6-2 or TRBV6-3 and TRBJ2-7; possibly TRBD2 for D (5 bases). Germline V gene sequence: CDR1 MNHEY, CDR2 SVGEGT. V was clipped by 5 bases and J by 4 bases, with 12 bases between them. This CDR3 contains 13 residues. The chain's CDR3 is CASSTTSGYEQYF. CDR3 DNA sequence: TGTGCCAGCAGTACCACTAGTGGGTACGAGCAGTACTTC.